This TCR beta chain was recorded in a study of Graves' ophthalmopathy and Graves' hyperthyroidism. Study background: Peripheral blood (taken before any treatment) was collected at initial diagnosis.

Points from the study as a whole: A classifier, a 13-signature model, separated ophthalmopathy from stable hyperthyroidism with around 88% sensitivity and about 83% specificity.

This clonotype was observed many times. The antigen is unknown. Uncontrolled infections, other autoimmune diseases, pregnancy or lactation barred patients from enrollment. RNA transcripts yielded amplified TCR beta CDR3 regions. Scientists carried out first-round RT-PCR using HTBI primers and then a second-round multiplex PCR. TCRdb re-derived calls from the multiplex PCR reads in MiXCR, one entry per CDR3 protein. The sample holds 400,000 to 450,000 distinct CDR3 sequences; about 21% are singletons and the top ten take approximately 3%. Deletions cut 1 base from V and 0 bases from J, with 12 bases between. This CDR3 has 16 amino acids. Germline CDR1 SEHNR, CDR2 FQNEAQ (reference sequence).

This clonotype was obtained from a woman under 30 with stable Graves' hyperthyroidism. The sequenced sample was peripheral blood. This chain connects TRBV7-9 to TRBJ1-2, with a possible D match to TRBD1 (5 bases). The DNA of the CDR3 is TGTGCCAGCAGCTTAGGGGGCGGGCGAGCTAACTATGGCTACACCTTC. The encoded protein is CASSLGGGRANYGYTF.